This TCR beta chain appears in the sequencing data of a study of cytomegalovirus exposure and HLA in healthy donors listed by TCRdb under 2017. About the full investigation: An earlier analysis of approximately 640 of the donors reported approximately 290 Gb of sequence data and approximately 110 million unique TCR beta sequences from about 200 million T cells. Roughly 300 gigabases of sequencing data and around 80 million unique TCR sequences made up an early release that covered several hundred HLA-typed donors. The genetic ancestry cluster associated with self-reported Caucasian donors included over 80% of the roughly 390 genotyped donors. The study was designed to test whether signatures of past pathogen exposure could be identified by cataloging public T cell receptors. The study used immunosequencing to profile the T cell repertoires of 670 or so subjects and linked those repertoires to cytomegalovirus serostatus. Besides the first cohort of 666 subjects, a separate validation cohort made up of roughly 120 different subjects was used. High-throughput TCR immunosequencing, statistical association of individual TCRs with disease status, and machine learning were combined to predict cytomegalovirus infection status. A later analysis re-analyzed previously published TCR beta repertoires from about 730 donors and added high-resolution HLA genotyping to study TCR occurrence patterns. The later analysis used no new phenotypic data to find candidate immune exposures, relying instead on TCR beta sequences and their occurrence across donors. An earlier analysis of fewer than 750 of the donors used high-throughput TCR beta sequencing to judge whether each TCR beta V gene segment behaved as functional or pseudogenic. Donor age, sex, ethnicity and CMV serostatus were compiled alongside the repertoire data. A later genetic analysis used genome-wide SNP genotypes for about 60% of the 666 donors, treating that subset as a discovery cohort. Every discovery cohort repertoire had been produced on one sequencing platform. Class I and class II HLA loci were covered by the typing at four-digit resolution. Typing coverage differed by locus: A, B, C, DRB1 and DQB1 were typed in about 620-630 donors, DQA1 in approximately 520, DPA1 in around 600, and DPB1 in roughly 470. Because of strong linkage in the cohort, roughly five DR-DQ haplotypes were treated as single units for association and clustering. Among about 370 genotyped donors of the cohort, an average of approximately 200,000 unique TCR beta nucleotide sequences was sequenced per donor, of which 15% to 20% were non-productive.

The cohort was made up of under 800 healthy bone marrow donors. At the time of sampling, all cohort members were nominally healthy, though unrecorded immune exposures were likely present. The donor tested CMV seropositive, placing the donor among the approximately 290 seropositive members of the cohort. Each donor provided a peripheral blood sample, and peripheral blood mononuclear cells were used for TCR beta sequencing. The Qiagen DNeasy Blood Extraction Kit was used to extract genomic DNA from the blood cell samples. What the work shows at the level of the full study, not this receptor alone: A total of 150 to 200 TCR beta chains were listed by the study as associated with cytomegalovirus. Correlated functional status among segregating V segments might be attributable to linkage disequilibrium, but an unknown experimental factor could not be ruled out. The cohort was sequenced for TCR beta chains only, and without alpha or paired-chain data the features that could be detected were limited. A later analysis associated around 16,000 TCR beta sequences with specific HLA alleles at a false discovery rate of 0.05. Because counts were too low, 15 to 20 rarely observed V segments, including chromosome 9 orphons, were left out of the earlier analysis of approximately 500 of the donors. According to the authors, the approach could potentially be generalized to other disease states and immunological phenotypes. In a later analysis, several top co-occurrence clusters were reported to appear linked to parvovirus B19, influenza, CMV and Epstein-Barr virus. Most TCR sequences were seen in very few donors, while some public TCRs were found in many individuals. Sequencing depth was assumed to be roughly uniform across donors in the presence/absence analyses, though that assumption may not hold. In vitro tests confirmed that three of the cytomegalovirus-associated TCR beta chains recognize cytomegalovirus antigens. A later analysis found that HLA-associated TCR beta chains were more clonally expanded and had lower generation probabilities than equally common non-associated chains. Immune exposure information for the cohort was limited to CMV serostatus. A group of highly shared sequence variants was considered likely to be a technical artifact of the sequencing pipeline. In both the original and validation cohorts, the classifier was reported to diagnose cytomegalovirus status with high specificity and sensitivity. Most CMV-associated TCR beta chains appeared to be HLA-restricted in a later analysis, and the HLA associations seemed to be driven largely by CMV exposure. A further reported finding was that TCR beta sequences accurately predicted the HLA-A and HLA-B alleles for most subjects in the first cohort. In a later genetic analysis, a missense DCLRE1C variant was associated with V-gene and J-gene trimming of TCR beta chains, and the association was replicated in an independent cohort. Because some donors lacked HLA typing at each locus, the association tests relied only on the typed subset. A later genetic analysis reported fewer N-insertions in productive TCRs among donors in an Asian-associated ancestry cluster than the roughly 670-donor mean. Because the 87-base-pair reads could not distinguish some IMGT-functional V segments, including TRBV6-2 and TRBV6-3, those segments were excluded. An earlier analysis of several hundred of the donors showed that most TCR beta V segments appeared in productive rearrangements either about 90% or about 30% of the time, which broadly matched IMGT annotations. A later analysis found that TCR association rates varied across HLA loci, with DRB1 alleles showing the most associated TCRs and HLA-C alleles the fewest. When HLA alleles, especially DR and DQ, strongly co-occurred, attributing TCR associations to individual alleles was difficult.

About this clone: What this receptor recognizes is not known. The sample holds no much larger clone one base away, and base qualities are not on file.

The germline V gene provides CDR1 MNHNS and CDR2 SASEGT. The V end loses 5 bases and the J end loses 8 bases, and a stretch of 13 bases separates them. The CDR3 has 13 amino acids, counting the end cysteine and phenylalanine. Only CDR3 DNA remains: 39 bases, in frame from the first base. The protocol used for the library was the immunoSEQ multiplex PCR assay. A mixture of 60 forward primers for TCR Vbeta segments and 13 reverse primers for TCR Jbeta segments was used in the multiplex PCR. The CDR3 region of rearranged TCR beta genes was amplified from genomic DNA by a multiplex PCR assay. Amplified TCR beta libraries were sequenced as 87-base-pair reads on the Illumina HiSeq System. Per the original workflow: In a later analysis, some 80 million unique TCR beta chains were counted across the 650 to 750 repertoires, and about 9.9 million of these chains were shared by at least two donors. Raw reads were error-corrected and collapsed into unique sequences by a nearest-neighbor algorithm in which closely related sequences were merged to remove PCR and sequencing errors. CDR3 sequences were aligned to IMGT reference sequences to assign V, D and J gene segments. Each retained sequence needed at least a six-nucleotide match to both a V gene segment and a J gene segment. A rearrangement counted as productive if the CDR3 had no stop codons and remained in frame with V and J, and every other rearrangement counted as non-productive. Following IMGT convention, CDR3 was defined as the stretch from the second conserved V-encoded cysteine to the conserved J-encoded phenylalanine. In an earlier analysis of more than 550 of the donors, sequences lacking an unambiguous match to a single V gene segment were excluded. An earlier analysis of some 500 of the donors classified V segments as functional when productive rearrangements were above 56.7% and as segregating when the standard deviation between donors was above 5%. A statistical classification framework was developed to diagnose cytomegalovirus status using the catalog of TCR beta chain sequences. V and J gene assignment, in a later analysis, came from comparing TCR nucleotide sequences with IMGT/GENE-DB human TR gene sequences. In a later analysis, CDR3 sequences and most-parsimonious VDJ recombination scenarios were assigned using the TCRdist pipeline. In a later analysis, each TCR beta chain was defined by its CDR3 amino acid sequence together with its V-gene family, and reads without a unique V-gene family were excluded. As a way to deal with suspected cross-contamination and a sequencing artifact, a later analysis dropped under 600 nucleotide sequences that were highly shared and had low generation probability. For each public chain, a later analysis derived a clonal expansion index from normalized ranks of inferred template counts within each repertoire. A later analysis computed generation probabilities with a VDJ recombination model fitted to out-of-frame rearrangements, and checked the results against IGoR. In a later analysis, hypergeometric tests were used to score TCR-TCR, TCR-HLA and TCR-CMV co-occurrence, with a repertoire-size bias correction applied to TCR pairs. To estimate false discovery rates, a later analysis permuted the HLA or CMV assignments 20 times. In a later analysis, co-occurring TCRs were grouped using DBSCAN, and TCRdist sequence similarity was added for clustering within HLA-allele-positive subsets. Repertoires with fewer than 30,000 or more than 120,000 public chains, plus five repertoires with anomalous nucleotide sharing, were excluded from co-occurrence clustering. This immuneACCESS table, as held by TCRdb, lists in-frame sequences with V and J called but not all clones. Of the missing ones, under half trace to an unresolved V gene in checked studies; the others have no known cause. V, J and clone size are those of that table, while D and trimming were read from the DNA. This sample comprises around 200,000 clones, roughly 85% of them detected only once. Approximately 4% of the sample belongs to the ten largest clones.

The chain employs TRBV6-1 and TRBJ1-3; a tentative D call is TRBD1 (6 bases match). The material sequenced was PBMCs. This receptor was taken from a woman in her twenties or thirties in good health and CMV-seropositive. The DNA is as follows: TGTGCCAGCAGTCGGGGGGCAGGGCACACCATATATTTT. The encoded protein is CASSRGAGHTIYF.